These 16 T cell receptor beta chains were all obtained from the same sample, sequenced in a study of low-dose radiotherapy and immunotherapy resistance in tumors. TRAV- and TRBV-specific primers were used for first-strand cDNA, which covered alpha and beta chains. TCRs were put through roughly 19 PCR cycles of amplification with Phusion. A constant-region primer and the V-primer adapter served as the primer pair. TCRdb called the reads again in MiXCR, with one record for every CDR3 protein. This sample has 80,000 or so distinct CDR3 sequences, with around a sixth found just once. Time point given: after trial treatment. Documented treatment: LDRT plus nivolumab, ipilimumab, low-dose cyclophosphamide and aspirin (RACIN trial). The specimen was PBMCs, collected after low-dose radiotherapy plus immunotherapy. The receptors come from a male donor with prostate cancer.

In its sample, this clonotype was seen a few times. The rearrangement links TRBV5-1 to TRBJ2-5; 9 bases map to TRBD1. The CDR3 has 15 residues. V was pared by 5 bases and J by 5 bases, with 10 bases of the junction left unmatched. Germline V CDR1 and CDR2: SGHRS, YFSETQ. The CDR3 region has the DNA TGCGCCAGCAGAGACGGTACAGGGGGCGCGGAGACCCAGTACTTC. This sequence encodes CASRDGTGGAETQYF. Drawing the rest from reference TRBV5-1 and TRBJ2-5, the complete variable domain is KAGVTQTPRYLIKTRGQQVTLSCSPISGHRSVSWYQQTPGQGLQFLFEYFSETQRNKGNFPGRFSGRQFSNSRSEMNVSTLELGDSALYLCASRDGTGGAETQYFGPGTRLLVL.

The table lists this clonotype with many counts. V gene TRBV4-1 combines with J gene TRBJ1-2; D is unresolved. V gave up 1 base and J gave up 2 bases, with 14 bases separating them. Germline lookup yields CDR1 MGHRA and CDR2 YSYEKL. The CDR3 is 16 residues long. The CDR3 sequence: CASSQVPGLSNYGYTF. The CDR3 DNA reads TGCGCCAGCAGCCAAGTACCAGGCCTATCAAACTATGGCTACACCTTC.

This clonotype showed up many times. J is TRBJ1-5 and V is TRBV10-3, with D possibly TRBD1 on 6 matching bases. V lost 6 bases and J 1 base, leaving 16 bases between the germline ends. Germline values: CDR1 ENHRY, CDR2 SYGVKD. The CDR3 has 16 residues. CDR3 residues: CAISRALTGSNQPQHF. The CDR3 coding sequence is TGTGCCATCAGCCGAGCCCTGACAGGCAGCAATCAGCCCCAGCATTTT.

The CDR3 spells CATSAVYEQYF. The DNA of the CDR3 is TGTGCCACCTCGGCGGTCTACGAGCAGTACTTC. The chain has TRBV10-3 and TRBJ2-7; D is uncertain. Germline lookup yields CDR1 ENHRY and CDR2 SYGVKD. The CDR3 is 11 amino acids. Trimming pared 10 bases from V and 3 bases from J, leaving 10 bases between.

Ten or more counts support this clonotype. CDR3 loop: CASSFQDGSYEQYF. CDR3 DNA sequence: TGTGCCAGCAGCTTCCAGGACGGTTCCTACGAGCAGTACTTC. The V and J genes are TRBV5-4 and TRBJ2-7; D gene uncertain. V was pared by 2 bases and J by 1 base, with 10 bases between. CDR1 is SGHNT and CDR2 is YYREEE in the germline V gene (reference sequence). The CDR3 is 14 amino acids.

Ten or more counts support this clonotype. The junction does not match germline at one end; this may be a read error. The gene calls are TRBV4-3 and TRBJ2-7, with 7 bases that match TRBD1. The CDR3 is 13 residues long. Germline CDR1 is LGHNA and CDR2 is YSLEER. In DNA form, the CDR3 reads TGCGCCAGCAGCAAAGAGACAGGGCGCGAGCAGTACTTC. It codes for CASSKETGREQYF.

This chain connects TRBV20-1 to TRBJ2-7; TRBD2 agrees at 14 bases. Germline assignment: CDR1 DFQATT and CDR2 SNEGSKA (reference sequence). This CDR3 is 15 amino acids long. After removal of 3 bases from V and 7 bases from J, the junction contained 8 bases not matched to a gene. CDR3 loop: CSARGGTSGRSEQYF. For the CDR3, the DNA is TGCAGTGCTAGGGGGGGGACTAGCGGGAGATCAGAGCAGTACTTC.

In this sample, this clonotype turned up many times. The V call is TRBV27, the J call TRBJ2-1; no clear D. Germline V gene data show CDR1 as MNHEY and CDR2 as SMNVEV (reference sequence). The CDR3 contains 13 residues. Trimming left V 3 bases short and J 6 bases short, with 9 bases between. This chain's CDR3 is CASSLGRPNEQFF. CDR3 nucleotide sequence: TGTGCCAGCAGTTTGGGTCGGCCCAATGAGCAGTTCTTC.

This clonotype was seen at least ten times. The genes are TRBV27 and TRBJ2-1, with D possibly matching TRBD1 (5 bases). With 5 bases removed from V and 2 bases from J, the gap between germline ends came to 16 bases. The germline CDR1 and CDR2 sequences are MNHEY and SMNVEV (reference sequence). CDR3 size: 16 residues. Here the CDR3 reads CASSPLTVGAYNEQFF. DNA for the CDR3: TGTGCCAGCAGTCCCCTGACGGTAGGGGCCTACAATGAGCAGTTCTTC.

This clonotype occurred many times. The rearrangement uses TRBV2 and TRBJ1-1; D gene ambiguous. V gave up 2 bases and J gave up 1 base, with 5 bases separating them. The germline gives CDR1 SNHLY, CDR2 FYNNEI. CDR3 size: 13 residues. The chain's CDR3 is CASSELENTEAFF. The CDR3 DNA sequence: TGTGCCAGCAGTGAATTAGAGAACACTGAAGCTTTCTTT.

This clonotype has at least ten counts. The V call is TRBV18, the J call TRBJ2-7, with D uncertain. Per germline, CDR1 KGHSH and CDR2 LQKENI. The CDR3 runs 13 residues. V was trimmed by 3 bases and J by 2 bases, leaving 8 bases between them. The CDR3 region is CASSPGITYEQYF. The CDR3 region has the DNA TGTGCCAGCTCACCTGGGATTACCTACGAGCAGTACTTC. Together with reference TRBV18 and TRBJ2-7, the CDR3 gives the full variable domain: NAGVMQNPRHLVRRRGQEARLRCSPMKGHSHVYWYRQLPEEGLKFMVYLQKENIIDESGMPKERFSAEFPKEGPSILRIQQVVRGDSAAYFCASSPGITYEQYFGPGTRLTVT.

This clonotype was seen at least ten times. The chain joins TRBV27 to TRBJ2-3, with TRBD1 identical over 7 bases. Germline V CDR1 and CDR2: MNHEY, SMNVEV (reference sequence). The CDR3 is made up of 15 amino acids. Losses at the gene ends were 5 bases for V and 1 base for J; bases not matched to a gene: 6. CDR3 region: CASSHRGRGTDTQYF. The CDR3 DNA reads TGTGCCAGCAGTCATAGGGGGCGCGGCACAGATACGCAGTATTTT.

Points on this clonotype: Compared with germline, one end of the junction differs, possibly owing to a read error. This chain connects TRBV5-1 to TRBJ2-7, with TRBD2 identical over 9 bases. CDR3 length: 16 amino acids. CDR1 and CDR2 (germline): SGHRS, YFSETQ. The CDR3 spells CASSPPVISGRFKQYF. CDR3 DNA sequence: TGCGCCAGCAGCCCACCAGTGATTAGCGGGAGATTTAAGCAATACTTC.

This clonotype was detected many times. V gene TRBV7-2 combines with J gene TRBJ2-1; 9 nucleotides match TRBD2. CDR3 size: 15 residues. CDR1 and CDR2 (germline): SGHTA, FQGNSA. V dropped 6 bases and J dropped 9; count of bases not matched to a gene: 12. CDR3 sequence (DNA): TGTGCCAGCAGATCACCGGGACTAGCACACGGTGAGCAGTTCTTC. Translating gives CASRSPGLAHGEQFF.

To note about this clonotype: One base away lies a much larger clone, so this may be a sequencing read error. The chain has TRBV5-1 and TRBJ2-7; D call uncertain. Germline V CDR1 and CDR2: SGHRS, YFSETQ. The V gene lost 0 bases and the J gene lost 5 bases, with 12 bases spanning the gap. CDR3 length equals 14 residues. The CDR3 DNA reads as TGCGCCAGCAGCTTGGGTAACGGGTTGGACGAGCAGTACTTC. This encodes CASSLGNGLDEQYF.

The table lists this clonotype with many counts. V and J are TRBV13 and TRBJ2-7, with 12 bases that match TRBD2. Trimming at V came to 3 bases and at J to 3 bases, leaving 3 bases not matched to a gene. The length of the CDR3 is 15 residues. In germline, CDR1 is PRHDT, CDR2 FYEKMQ (reference sequence). This CDR3 is CASSFLAGGGYEQYF. The CDR3 bases are TGTGCCAGCAGCTTCCTAGCGGGAGGGGGCTACGAGCAGTACTTC.